The rows below give T cell receptor beta chains drawn from one sample of a study of blood T cell repertoires in COVID-19. Produced via immunoSEQ multiplex PCR; TCRdb's table is partial and in-frame only. Found here are about 220,000 clones, around 86% of them singletons; the top ten hold about 5%. The specimen sequenced was peripheral blood. Source of these receptors: a human donor in a cohort sampled during active COVID-19. The CDR3 runs from the conserved cysteine through the conserved F or W. A D gene is named only where the DNA matches it firmly. Clone size, where shown, is once, few, many, or a class for clones that have expanded.

. TRBJ2-7 . 14 TRBV5-1 CASSSFMGDYEQYF TGCGCCAGCAGCTCGTTCATGGGCGACTACGAGCAGTACTTC
. TRBJ2-7 . 13 TRBV19 CASSITPPSEQYF TGTGCCAGTAGTATTACTCCCCCCTCCGAGCAGTACTTC
. TRBJ1-1 . 15 TRBV28 CASSDARISGTEAFF TGTGCCAGCAGTGATGCAAGAATCTCCGGCACTGAAGCTTTCTTT
once TRBJ2-5 TRBD1 16 TRBV10-1 CASSESDRYVQETQYF TGCGCCAGCAGTGAGTCGGACAGGTACGTCCAAGAGACCCAGTACTTC
once TRBJ2-1 TRBD2 15 TRBV5-1 CASSPASGSYNEQFF TGCGCCAGCAGCCCAGCTAGCGGCTCCTACAATGAGCAGTTCTTC
. TRBJ2-7 . 13 TRBV28 CASSASGAYEQYF TGTGCCAGCAGTGCAAGCGGTGCCTACGAGCAGTACTTC
. TRBJ1-1 . 15 TRBV28 CASSSPRGKNTEAFF TGTGCCAGCAGTTCCCCTCGCGGTAAGAACACTGAAGCTTTCTTT
. TRBJ1-4 TRBD1 16 TRBV3-1/TRBV3-2 CASSQGTGTTNEKLFF TGTGCCAGCAGCCAGGGGACAGGGACAACTAATGAAAAACTGTTTTTT
. TRBJ1-2 . 14 TRBV21-1 CASSKNRRFYGYTF TGTGCCAGCAGCAAAAATCGGCGGTTCTATGGCTACACCTTC
. TRBJ2-7 TRBD1 15 TRBV28 CASSFPDRGGYEQYF TGTGCCAGCAGTTTTCCGGACAGGGGAGGCTACGAGCAGTACTTC
. TRBJ2-5 TRBD2 16 TRBV5-6 CASSSGTKFKVGTQYF TGTGCCAGCAGCTCCGGGACTAAGTTTAAAGTAGGGACCCAGTACTTC
. TRBJ2-7 . 14 TRBV2 CASRVGGRSYEQYF TGTGCCAGCAGGGTAGGGGGTCGCTCCTACGAGCAGTACTTC
few TRBJ1-2 . 12 TRBV7-2 CASSLGAYGYTF TGTGCCAGCAGCTTAGGGGCCTATGGCTACACCTTC
. TRBJ1-5 . 13 TRBV30 CAWSPRSNQPQHF TGTGCCTGGAGTCCCCGGAGCAATCAGCCCCAGCATTTT
once TRBJ2-7 . 15 TRBV11-2 CASSPRDWGTYEQYF TGTGCCAGCAGCCCCCGGGACTGGGGAACCTACGAGCAGTACTTC
. TRBJ2-2 . 12 TRBV11-3 CASSLNTGELFF TGTGCCAGCAGCCTTAACACCGGGGAGCTGTTTTTT
. TRBJ1-5 . 14 TRBV30 CAWSVSSGSTSQHF TGTGCCTGGAGTGTAAGTTCGGGTTCTACGTCCCAGCATTTT
. TRBJ1-1 . 13 TRBV28 CAIKTDRSTEAFF TGTGCCATCAAAACGGACAGAAGCACTGAAGCTTTCTTT
once TRBJ2-7 . 16 TRBV5-1 CASSGQGFPLSYEQYF TGCGCCAGCAGCGGGCAGGGTTTTCCACTATCCTACGAGCAGTACTTC
. TRBJ1-2 TRBD1 13 TRBV7-2 CASSRDRSYGYTF TGTGCCAGCAGCAGGGACAGGTCTTATGGCTACACCTTC
. TRBJ2-2 . 17 TRBV9 CASSPGSVPRSTGELFF TGTGCCAGCAGCCCGGGTTCGGTACCCCGAAGCACCGGGGAGCTGTTTTTT
. TRBJ1-6 TRBD1 15 TRBV6-5 CASSYGGQPNSPLHF TGTGCCAGCAGTTACGGGGGACAGCCTAATTCACCCCTCCACTTT
many TRBJ1-2 . 14 TRBV21-1 CASSKQGRDYGYTF TGTGCCAGCAGCAAACAGGGGCGGGACTATGGCTACACCTTC
. TRBJ1-2 . 13 TRBV27 CASSPLGPDGYTF TGTGCCAGCAGTCCCTTGGGCCCAGATGGCTACACCTTC
. TRBJ1-1 . 16 TRBV6-5 CASSYLPGQRNTEAFF TGTGCCAGCAGTTACTTGCCCGGACAGCGGAACACTGAAGCTTTCTTT
few TRBJ1-1 . 14 TRBV5-1 CASSLQGSYTEAFF TGCGCCAGCAGCTTGCAGGGGTCGTACACTGAAGCTTTCTTT
once TRBJ2-5 TRBD1 16 TRBV11-2 CASSLSTGAPVETQYF TGTGCCAGCAGTTTGTCCACAGGGGCGCCGGTGGAGACCCAGTACTTC
few TRBJ2-7 . 15 TRBV30 CAWSTRTSHSYEQYF TGTGCCTGGAGTACCCGGACAAGCCACTCCTACGAGCAGTACTTC
. TRBJ2-5 TRBD2 15 TRBV7-9 CASSSRLAGEETQYF TGTGCCAGCAGCTCCCGACTAGCGGGAGAGGAGACCCAGTACTTC
. TRBJ2-6 . 16 TRBV7-6 CASSRYRVSGANVLTF TGTGCCAGCAGCCGGTACAGAGTCTCTGGGGCCAACGTCCTGACTTTC
. TRBJ2-5 . 15 TRBV5-4 CASSLWLRGQETQYF TGTGCCAGCAGCTTGTGGCTGCGGGGTCAAGAGACCCAGTACTTC
. TRBJ1-2 TRBD1 16 TRBV27 CASSPDPGQGAMGYTF TGTGCCAGCAGTCCCGATCCGGGACAGGGGGCGATGGGCTACACCTTC
few TRBJ2-7 . 13 TRBV3-1/TRBV3-2 CASSLQGWYEQYF TGTGCCAGCAGCCTGCAGGGGTGGTACGAGCAGTACTTC
. TRBJ1-4 . 14 TRBV30 CAWSAQGIREKLFF TGTGCCTGGAGCGCTCAGGGAATTCGTGAAAAACTGTTTTTT
few TRBJ2-1 . 15 TRBV7-2 CASSLESTNYNEQFF TGTGCCAGCAGCTTAGAGAGTACCAACTACAATGAGCAGTTCTTC
. TRBJ2-7 TRBD1 14 TRBV5-1 CASSLAQGANEQYF TGCGCCAGCAGCTTAGCACAGGGGGCGAATGAGCAGTACTTC
few TRBJ1-1 . 12 TRBV6-5 CASRRVGSEAFF TGTGCCAGCAGACGAGTGGGCTCTGAAGCTTTCTTT
. TRBJ1-4 TRBD1 16 TRBV19 CASSIDRGTGNEKLFF TGTGCCAGTAGTATAGATCGGGGGACAGGGAATGAAAAACTGTTTTTT
. TRBJ1-4 TRBD1 14 TRBV28 CASSATGGREKLFF TGTGCCAGCAGTGCTACAGGGGGCCGGGAAAAACTGTTTTTT
once TRBJ2-1 TRBD2 16 TRBV7-3 CASSPQSGRAYNEQFF TGTGCCAGCAGCCCACAAAGCGGGAGGGCCTACAATGAGCAGTTCTTC
. TRBJ2-3 TRBD2 13 TRBV6-5 CASTASGRDTQYF TGTGCCAGCACGGCTAGCGGAAGAGATACGCAGTATTTT
. TRBJ2-7 . 16 TRBV4-3 CASRQDYGVGSYEQYF TGCGCCAGCAGGCAAGACTACGGGGTTGGCTCCTACGAGCAGTACTTC
. TRBJ1-2 . 14 TRBV27 CAAASRGPLWGYTF TGTGCGGCGGCAAGCAGGGGTCCCTTATGGGGCTACACCTTC
. TRBJ2-6 . 15 TRBV5-8 CASSLQGSGANVLTF TGTGCCAGCAGCTTACAGGGCTCTGGGGCCAACGTCCTGACTTTC
. TRBJ2-1 . 16 TRBV9 CASSAPRGAGDNEQFF TGTGCCAGCAGCGCACCCAGGGGGGCTGGGGACAATGAGCAGTTCTTC
. TRBJ1-4 TRBD1 16 TRBV24-1 CATSDPTGGSNEKLFF TGTGCCACCAGTGACCCTACAGGGGGTTCGAATGAAAAACTGTTTTTT
. TRBJ1-5 . 15 TRBV7-9 CASSSEQGLNQPQHF TGTGCCAGCAGCTCCGAACAGGGCTTAAATCAGCCCCAGCATTTT
. TRBJ2-7 . 16 TRBV7-2 CASSLGPTGGTYEQYF TGTGCCAGCAGCTTAGGACCCACGGGTGGCACCTACGAGCAGTACTTC
. TRBJ1-4 . 13 TRBV6-6 CASSYRGQEKLFF TGTGCCAGCAGTTACAGAGGACAAGAAAAACTGTTTTTT
few TRBJ2-7 TRBD1 14 TRBV28 CASSLPGQFYEQYF TGTGCCAGCAGTTTACCGGGACAGTTCTACGAGCAGTACTTC
. TRBJ1-6 . 17 TRBV27 CASSLFAGGLGNSPLHF TGTGCCAGCAGTTTATTTGCCGGGGGTCTAGGTAATTCACCCCTCCACTTT
few TRBJ1-4 . 14 TRBV4-1 CAIGDRKENEKLFF TGCGCCATCGGCGACAGGAAGGAGAATGAAAAACTGTTTTTT
. TRBJ1-2 TRBD1 15 TRBV10-3 CASRDRGMVGYGYTF TGTGCCAGCCGGGACAGGGGCATGGTGGGGTATGGCTACACCTTC
. TRBJ1-1 . 14 TRBV6-5 CASSSPGGSTEAFF TGTGCCAGCAGTTCGCCGGGAGGAAGTACTGAAGCTTTCTTT
. TRBJ1-4 TRBD1 16 TRBV24-1 CATSEGQGAVNEKLFF TGTGCCACCAGTGAGGGACAGGGGGCGGTTAATGAAAAACTGTTTTTT
. TRBJ1-2 . 14 TRBV3-1/TRBV3-2 CASSQGTIRGGYTF TGTGCCAGCAGCCAAGGGACGATAAGGGGGGGCTACACCTTC
. TRBJ1-5 . 15 TRBV7-9 CASSLAGASNQPQHF TGTGCCAGCAGCTTAGCAGGGGCTAGCAATCAGCCCCAGCATTTT
. TRBJ1-5 TRBD1 16 TRBV19 CASRTGAGGLNQPQHF TGTGCCAGTAGGACAGGGGCCGGGGGATTGAATCAGCCCCAGCATTTT
. TRBJ2-3 TRBD2 15 TRBV12-5 CASGSSGRERDTQYF TGTGCTAGTGGTTCTAGCGGGAGGGAGAGGGATACGCAGTATTTT